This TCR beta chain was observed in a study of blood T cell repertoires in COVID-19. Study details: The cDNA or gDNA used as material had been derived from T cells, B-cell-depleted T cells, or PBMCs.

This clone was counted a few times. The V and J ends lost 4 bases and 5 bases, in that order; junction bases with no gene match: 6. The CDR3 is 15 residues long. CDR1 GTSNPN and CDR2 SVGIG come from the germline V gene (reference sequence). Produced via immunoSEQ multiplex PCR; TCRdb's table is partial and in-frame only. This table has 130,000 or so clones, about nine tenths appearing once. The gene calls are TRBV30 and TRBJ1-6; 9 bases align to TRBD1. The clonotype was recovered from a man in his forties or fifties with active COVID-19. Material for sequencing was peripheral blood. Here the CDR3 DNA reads TGTGCCTGGACCCGCCGGGACAGGGATAATTCACCCCTCCACTTT. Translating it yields CAWTRRDRDNSPLHF.